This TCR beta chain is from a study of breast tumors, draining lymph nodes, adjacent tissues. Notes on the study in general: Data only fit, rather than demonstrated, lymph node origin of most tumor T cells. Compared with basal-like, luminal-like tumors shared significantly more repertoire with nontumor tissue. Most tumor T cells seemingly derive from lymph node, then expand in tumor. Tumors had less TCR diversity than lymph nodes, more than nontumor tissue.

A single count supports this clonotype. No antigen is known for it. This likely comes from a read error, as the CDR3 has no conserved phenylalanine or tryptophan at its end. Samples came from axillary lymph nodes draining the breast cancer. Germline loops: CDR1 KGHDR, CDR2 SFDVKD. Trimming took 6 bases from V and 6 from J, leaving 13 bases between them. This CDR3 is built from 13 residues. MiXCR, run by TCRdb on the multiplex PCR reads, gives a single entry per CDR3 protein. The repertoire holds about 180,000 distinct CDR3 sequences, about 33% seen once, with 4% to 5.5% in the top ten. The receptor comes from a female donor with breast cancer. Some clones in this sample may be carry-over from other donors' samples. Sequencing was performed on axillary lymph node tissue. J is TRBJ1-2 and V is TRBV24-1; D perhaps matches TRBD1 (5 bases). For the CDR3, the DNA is TGTGCCACCAGTCGTCTTACAGGCCATGGCTACACCCTC. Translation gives CATSRLTGHGYTL.